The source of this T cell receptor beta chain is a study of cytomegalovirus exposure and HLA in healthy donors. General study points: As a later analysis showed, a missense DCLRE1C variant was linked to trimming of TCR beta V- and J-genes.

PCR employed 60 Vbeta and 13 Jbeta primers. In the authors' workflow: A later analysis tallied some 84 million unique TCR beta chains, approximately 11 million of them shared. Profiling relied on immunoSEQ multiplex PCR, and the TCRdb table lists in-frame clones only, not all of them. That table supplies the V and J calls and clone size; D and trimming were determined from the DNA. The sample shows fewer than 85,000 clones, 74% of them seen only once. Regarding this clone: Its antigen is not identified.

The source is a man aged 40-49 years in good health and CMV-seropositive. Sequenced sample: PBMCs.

The CDR3 is CASSPGMRADGYGYTF. The CDR3 DNA is TGCGCCAGCAGCCCGGGCATGAGGGCAGATGGGTATGGCTACACCTTC. The V and J genes are TRBV5-1 and TRBJ1-2, with D unresolved. The CDR3 is 16 residues long. The V end lost 4 bases, the J end lost 5 bases, and 21 bases lay between the germline ends. Germline loops: CDR1 SGHRS, CDR2 YFSETQ.